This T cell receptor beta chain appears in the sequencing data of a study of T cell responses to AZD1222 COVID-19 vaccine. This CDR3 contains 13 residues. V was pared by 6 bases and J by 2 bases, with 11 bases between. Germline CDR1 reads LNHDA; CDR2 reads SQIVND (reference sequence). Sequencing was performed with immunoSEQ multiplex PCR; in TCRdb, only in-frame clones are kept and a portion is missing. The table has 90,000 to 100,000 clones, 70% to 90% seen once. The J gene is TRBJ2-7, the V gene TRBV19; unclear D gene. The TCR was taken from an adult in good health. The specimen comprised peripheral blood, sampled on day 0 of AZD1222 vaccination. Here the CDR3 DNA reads TGTGCCAGTAGCGCTACTCTAACCTACGAGCAGTACTTC. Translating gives CASSATLTYEQYF.